Shown below are 14 T cell receptor beta chains from a single sample sequenced in a study of blood T cell repertoires in COVID-19 (dated by TCRdb to 2020 to 2021). Library prep was done by the immunoSEQ multiplex PCR assay. Held by TCRdb, this immuneACCESS table contains in-frame sequences only and omits some clones. Under half of the omission traces to an unresolved V gene where checked; the cause of the rest is unknown. The sample table holds 200,000 to 250,000 clones, of which around nine tenths were seen once. The ten largest clones add up to 4.1% of the sample. The source material was PBMCs or T cells enriched from blood (not recorded which). The receptors stem from a woman aged 25 to 45 who had recovered from COVID-19.

This chain links TRBV5-4 with TRBJ1-2; TRBD1 agrees at 8 bases. V gave up 5 bases and J gave up 4 bases; unmatched junction bases: 13. CDR1 and CDR2 (germline): SGHNT, YYREEE (reference sequence). The CDR3 length is 16 residues. The chain's CDR3 is CASSSRDRSPGYGYTF. CDR3 nucleotides: TGTGCCAGCAGTAGCCGGGACAGGAGCCCAGGCTATGGCTACACCTTC.

This sequence joins TRBV7-2 and TRBJ2-7; 9 bases agree with TRBD2. V was pared by 2 bases and J by 3 bases, with 2 bases of the junction left unmatched. The germline V gene encodes CDR1 SGHTA and CDR2 FQGNSA. This CDR3 has 14 amino acids. The CDR3 region has the DNA TGTGCCAGCAGCTTACTAGCGGGGAGCTACGAGCAGTACTTC. Amino acid sequence: CASSLLAGSYEQYF.

The chain carries TRBV11-3 and TRBJ1-1, with a weak D call TRBD1 (5 bases). V dropped 2 bases and J dropped 4 bases, with 8 bases sitting between them. Germline-derived CDR1 and CDR2 are SGHNT and YENEEA. CDR3 length equals 13 residues. In DNA, the CDR3 is TGTGCCAGCAGCTTACGCGGGGCCACTGAAGCTTTCTTT. This encodes CASSLRGATEAFF.

The V call is TRBV5-1, the J call TRBJ2-5; D may be TRBD1 (6 bases). The CDR3 has 14 residues. Trimming removed 4 bases at V and 5 bases at J, with 15 bases between. Germline CDR1 reads SGHRS; CDR2 reads YFSETQ. CDR3 residues: CASSTQGIRETQYF. Written as DNA, the CDR3 is TGCGCCAGCAGCACCCAGGGGATACGGGAGACCCAGTACTTC.

The chain employs TRBV24-1 and TRBJ1-2; the D is unclear. Germline V gives CDR1 KGHDR, CDR2 SFDVKD. V lost 1 base and J 2 bases, leaving 7 bases between the germline ends. The CDR3 spans 14 residues. The CDR3 DNA reads as TGTGCCACCAGTGATTTAGGCAGGAACTATGGCTACACCTTC. It encodes CATSDLGRNYGYTF.

The chain has TRBV6-4 and TRBJ2-6, with 7 bases lining up with TRBD2. V gave up 4 bases and J gave up 0 bases; unmatched junction bases: 0. Looked up from germline, CDR1 is MRHNA and CDR2 is SNTAGT. The CDR3 covers 15 residues. The CDR3 DNA reads TGTGCCAGCAGTGGGGGGGGCTCTGGGGCCAACGTCCTGACTTTC. Its protein product is CASSGGGSGANVLTF.

V usage is TRBV4-3 and J usage is TRBJ2-1, with 11 bases lining up with TRBD2. The V gene's germline CDR1 is LGHNA and CDR2 YSLEER. V shed 1 base, J shed 0 bases, and the junction held 5 bases outside the gene matches. The CDR3 runs 18 residues. This CDR3 is CASSQGWTSGYSYNEQFF. CDR3 DNA: TGCGCCAGCAGCCAAGGTTGGACTAGCGGGTACTCCTACAATGAGCAGTTCTTC.

This chain uses TRBV4-3 with TRBJ2-3; TRBD1 might be the D (5 bases). The V end lost 1 base, the J end lost 4 bases, and 9 bases lay between the germline ends. CDR1 is LGHNA, CDR2 YSLEER, per germline. The CDR3 contains 14 residues. Written as DNA, the CDR3 is TGCGCCAGCAGCCAAGGCAGGGCCCCAGATACGCAGTATTTT. It encodes CASSQGRAPDTQYF.

V gene TRBV15 combines with J gene TRBJ1-2, with D possibly being TRBD1 (6 bases). CDR1 and CDR2 from the germline V gene are LNHNV and YYDKDF (reference sequence). V shed 0 bases and J shed 8 bases, with 22 bases lying between them. This CDR3 has 17 amino acids. The CDR3 region has the DNA TGTGCCACCAGCAGAGACGTTACCCCACAGGGCGCTCGGGGCTACACCTTC. This translates into CATSRDVTPQGARGYTF.

The gene calls are TRBV7-2 and TRBJ2-5; D gene ambiguous. The CDR3 is 11 amino acids. Germline V CDR1 and CDR2: SGHTA, FQGNSA. V shed 10 bases and J shed 5 bases, with 11 bases lying between them. The CDR3 DNA reads as TGTGCCACCGCCTTCGGGGAGACCCAGTACTTC. Amino acids: CATAFGETQYF. The full variable domain, its missing parts supplied by reference TRBV7-2 and TRBJ2-5, is GAGVSQSPSNKVTEKGKDVELRCDPISGHTALYWYRQSLGQGLEFLIYFQGNSAPDKSGLPSDRFSAERTGGSVSTLTIQRTQQEDSAVYLCATAFGETQYFGPGTRLLVL.

The rearrangement joins TRBV6-2 or TRBV6-3 to TRBJ1-5, with D perhaps TRBD1 (5 bases). V lost 6 bases and J lost 4, with 16 bases in between. CDR1 and CDR2 from the germline V gene are MNHEY and SVGEGT. The CDR3 has 15 residues. The CDR3 loop reads CASSQTRAPNQPQHF. As DNA, the CDR3 is TGTGCCAGCAGCCAAACCAGGGCTCCGAATCAGCCCCAGCATTTT.

V gene TRBV14 combines with J gene TRBJ1-6; no firm D call. V lost 4 bases and J 1 base, leaving 8 bases between the germline ends. This CDR3 is 15 amino acids long. Germline assignment: CDR1 SGHDN and CDR2 FVKESK. The DNA for the CDR3 is TGTGCCAGCAGCCGAACCGGGTCCTATAATTCACCCCTCCACTTT. Its protein product is CASSRTGSYNSPLHF.

The V call is TRBV7-2, the J call TRBJ2-5; possible D gene TRBD2, 6 bases. CDR1 SGHTA and CDR2 FQGNSA come from the germline V gene. Between the trimmed V and J ends, which lost 5 bases and 4 bases, there was a span of 20 bases. The CDR3 spans 16 residues. In DNA, the CDR3 is TGTGCCAGCAGCGAGGCCGGGACTGCGAGGGGAGAGACCCAGTACTTC. It encodes CASSEAGTARGETQYF.

The chain uses TRBV5-4 and TRBJ2-2, with 12 nucleotides matching TRBD2. CDR1 is SGHNT and CDR2 is YYREEE in the germline V gene (reference sequence). CDR3 length equals 17 residues. V was pared by 0 bases and J by 5 bases, with 5 bases of the junction left unmatched. CDR3 residues: CASSLGLAGVGTGELFF. CDR3 bases: TGTGCCAGCAGCTTGGGACTAGCGGGAGTTGGAACCGGGGAGCTGTTTTTT.